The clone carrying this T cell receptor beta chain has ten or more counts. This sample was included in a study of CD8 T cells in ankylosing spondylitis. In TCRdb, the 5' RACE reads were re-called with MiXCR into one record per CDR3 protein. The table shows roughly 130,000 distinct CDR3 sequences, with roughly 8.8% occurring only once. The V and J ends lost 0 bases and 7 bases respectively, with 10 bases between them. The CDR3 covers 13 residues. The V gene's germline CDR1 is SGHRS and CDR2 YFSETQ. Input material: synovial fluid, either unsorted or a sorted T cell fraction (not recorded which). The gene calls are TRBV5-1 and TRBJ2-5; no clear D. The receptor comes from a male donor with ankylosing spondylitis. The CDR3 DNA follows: TGCGCCAGCAGCTTGGACGCGTTAGGGACCCAGTACTTC. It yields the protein CASSLDALGTQYF.